These 19 T cell receptor beta chains came from one sample sequenced in a study of vaccination and CD4 T cells after COVID-19. No antigens are known for them. The treatment: roughly 10-day PBMC culture with coronavirus spike peptide pools or control peptides (ViraFEST assay). The Oncomine TCR Beta short-read assay was applied to DNA of cultured CD4+ T cells. A single record per CDR3 protein comes from TCRdb applying MiXCR to the PCR reads. The sample has 11,000 or so distinct CDR3 sequences; 44% are singletons. Sequencing input: cultured CD4+ T cells from blood. The receptors were gathered from a human donor with COVID-19.

The chain recombines TRBV6-1 with TRBJ1-5; D remains ambiguous. Germline V CDR1 and CDR2: MNHNS, SASEGT. The ends were cut back, 5 bases at V and 4 bases at J, with 21 bases in the middle. CDR3 size: 17 residues. The CDR3 nucleotides are TGTGCCAGCAGTCCAGAGAAGGGTTTGAGGAAGAATCAGCCCCAGCATTTT. Its translation: CASSPEKGLRKNQPQHF.

V and J are TRBV7-2 and TRBJ2-7; maybe TRBD2 (5 bases). Trimming removed 4 bases from V and 2 bases from J, with 12 bases in between. The germline CDR1 and CDR2 sequences are SGHTA and FQGNSA. The CDR3 length is 14 residues. The CDR3 nucleotides read TGTGCCAGCAGCTACCGGGGTGGGACCTACGAGCAGTACTTC. It translates to CASSYRGGTYEQYF.

The chain joins TRBV6-1 to TRBJ2-3, with a possible D match to TRBD2 (5 bases). From germline, CDR1 is MNHNS and CDR2 SASEGT. This CDR3 spans 14 amino acids. Trimming took 5 bases from V and 4 from J, leaving 13 bases between them. CDR3 sequence: CASSPWTGADTQYF. The CDR3 coding sequence is TGTGCCAGCAGTCCATGGACCGGGGCAGATACGCAGTATTTT.

The chain recombines TRBV6-5 with TRBJ1-5, with TRBD1 identical over 11 bases. The CDR3 consists of 14 residues. Germline lookup yields CDR1 MNHEY and CDR2 SVGAGI. J was trimmed by 7 bases and V by 4 bases; bases with no gene match: 3. The chain's CDR3 is CASSSGQGAQPQHF. CDR3 DNA: TGTGCCAGCAGTTCAGGACAGGGGGCGCAGCCCCAGCATTTT.

This clonotype has a single count. The chain uses TRBV30 and TRBJ1-6, with 9 nucleotides matching TRBD1. The CDR3 spans 15 residues. The germline V gene has CDR1 GTSNPN and CDR2 SVGIG (reference sequence). With 3 bases clipped from V and 3 bases from J, the junction kept 3 bases outside the gene matches. The CDR3 region has the DNA TGTGCCTGGAGAGGACAGGGGAACTATAATTCACCCCTCCACTTT. The encoded protein is CAWRGQGNYNSPLHF. Looking up the rest from reference TRBV30 and TRBJ1-6 gives the full variable domain: SQTIHQWPATLVQPVGSPLSLECTVEGTSNPNLYWYRQAAGRGLQLLFYSVGIGQISSEVPQNLSASRPQDRQFILSSKKLLLSDSGFYLCAWRGQGNYNSPLHFGNGTRLTVT.

This clonotype was detected a few times. The chain combines TRBV18 with TRBJ1-1; D is uncertain. This CDR3 contains 13 residues. Germline lookup yields CDR1 KGHSH and CDR2 LQKENI. V was trimmed by 3 bases and J by 2 bases, leaving 7 bases between them. Here the CDR3 DNA reads TGTGCCAGCTCACCCCATGTCAACACTGAAGCTTTCTTT. This translates into CASSPHVNTEAFF.

This clonotype came up a few times. The chain is built from TRBV7-2 and TRBJ2-7, with 11 nucleotides matching TRBD2. The V gene end was trimmed by 4 bases and the J gene end by 1 base; junction bases not matched to a gene: 0. CDR3 length equals 14 residues. Looked up from germline, CDR1 is SGHTA and CDR2 is FQGNSA. CDR3 sequence: CASSSSGGSYEQYF. Written as DNA, the CDR3 is TGTGCCAGCAGCTCTAGCGGGGGGTCCTACGAGCAGTACTTC.

This clonotype was seen a handful of times. The chain employs TRBV5-1 and TRBJ2-2; D perhaps matches TRBD2 (5 bases). The CDR3 is made up of 14 amino acids. V gave up 0 bases and J gave up 4 bases, with 7 bases separating them. Germline V gene sequence: CDR1 SGHRS, CDR2 YFSETQ. This CDR3 reads CASSLVGATGELFF. CDR3 DNA: TGCGCCAGCAGCTTGGTGGGAGCCACCGGGGAGCTGTTTTTT.

The chain joins TRBV20-1 to TRBJ1-5; D remains ambiguous. The CDR3 length is 13 residues. The V gene's germline CDR1 is DFQATT and CDR2 SNEGSKA (reference sequence). Trimming took off 6 bases at V and 2 bases at J, with 11 bases between the two ends. CDR3 sequence: CSALEGGNQPQHF. CDR3 nucleotides: TGCAGTGCCCTTGAGGGTGGCAATCAGCCCCAGCATTTT.

This clonotype was found a few times. At one end, the junction sequence differs from germline, possibly due to a read error. The chain employs TRBV6-1 and TRBJ2-5; D not certain. This CDR3 has 12 residues. The germline V gene has CDR1 MNHNS and CDR2 SASEGT. The CDR3 DNA reads as TGTGCCATCAGTGATCTGGCAGAGACCCAGTACTTC. Translating gives CAISDLAETQYF.

This clonotype has just a few counts. The CDR3 spells CASRIDRVAPLHF. CDR3 sequence (DNA): TGTGCCAGCAGAATCGACAGGGTTGCACCCCTCCACTTT. The chain combines TRBV12-3 or TRBV12-4 with TRBJ1-6; 7 nucleotides line up with TRBD1. The CDR3 length is 13 residues. Trimming at V came to 6 bases and at J to 11 bases, leaving 7 bases not matched to a gene.

The V gene is TRBV10-3, the J gene TRBJ1-2, with a tentative D call TRBD1 (5 bases). Trimming cost V 10 bases and J 4 bases, with 28 bases left between them. CDR3 size: 17 residues. Germline assignment: CDR1 ENHRY and CDR2 SYGVKD. The CDR3 sequence: CATGEGLPGPGGYGYTF. The CDR3 DNA reads as TGTGCCACCGGGGAGGGATTACCGGGCCCCGGGGGCTATGGCTACACCTTC.

The chain combines TRBV28 with TRBJ2-7; 9 positions match TRBD1. CDR3 length: 18 amino acids. CDR1 and CDR2 (germline): MDHEN, SYDVKM. Trimming cost V 6 bases and J 0 bases; bases outside gene matches: 15. The CDR3 region has the DNA TGTGCCAGCAGAACCCGGGACAGGGTTCCCCGGAGCTCCTACGAGCAGTACTTC. This encodes CASRTRDRVPRSSYEQYF.

The chain employs TRBV20-1 and TRBJ2-3; D may match TRBD1 or TRBD2 (5 bases each). This CDR3 region has 15 residues. Germline V gives CDR1 DFQATT, CDR2 SNEGSKA (reference sequence). The germline V and J ends were trimmed by 1 base and 3 bases, with 14 bases remaining between them. The CDR3 loop is CSARGGERRTDTQYF. The CDR3 nucleotides are TGCAGTGCTAGAGGAGGGGAGCGGAGGACAGATACGCAGTATTTT.

The sample holds a few counts of this clonotype. This CDR3 is CASSQTATNEKLFF. In DNA, the CDR3 is TGTGCCAGCAGCCAGACGGCAACTAATGAAAAACTGTTTTTT. The V gene is TRBV6-1, the J gene TRBJ1-4; D is unclear. Trimming stripped 6 bases from V and 0 bases from J, with 8 bases between. This CDR3 spans 14 amino acids. Germline CDR1 is MNHNS and CDR2 is SASEGT.

V and J are TRBV15 and TRBJ1-2; D is possibly TRBD1 (5 bases). Deletions cut 0 bases from V and 8 bases from J, with 16 bases between. This CDR3 contains 15 residues. CDR1 and CDR2 from the germline V gene are LNHNV and YYDKDF (reference sequence). The CDR3 loop is CATSRDPGGGSGYTF. The DNA of the CDR3 is TGTGCCACCAGCAGAGACCCCGGGGGGGGTTCAGGCTACACCTTC.

V is TRBV2 and J is TRBJ2-7; perhaps TRBD2 as D (6 bases). Germline-derived CDR1 and CDR2 are SNHLY and FYNNEI. This CDR3 is 13 amino acids long. Trimming removed 8 bases at V and 4 bases at J, with 15 bases between. CDR3 protein: CASGGVFEYEQYF. For the CDR3, the DNA is TGTGCCAGCGGCGGGGTGTTTGAATACGAGCAGTACTTC.

The chain employs TRBV11-3 and TRBJ2-4; TRBD1 is a possible D gene (6 bases). The ends were cut back, 6 bases at V and 3 bases at J, with 15 bases in the middle. The CDR3 is 15 amino acids. Germline V lookup: CDR1 SGHNT, CDR2 YENEEA. This CDR3 reads CASRLPGDDKNIQYF. CDR3 coding DNA: TGTGCCAGCAGGTTACCAGGGGACGACAAAAACATTCAGTACTTC.

This clonotype has more than one count but fewer than ten. The CDR3 sequence is CASGSRTRSEAFF. CDR3 sequence (DNA): TGTGCCAGCGGATCAAGAACACGAAGTGAAGCTTTCTTT. This rearrangement joins TRBV27 to TRBJ1-1; D not certain. The germline gives CDR1 MNHEY, CDR2 SMNVEV (reference sequence). This CDR3 is 13 amino acids long. V lost 8 bases and J 7 bases, leaving 17 bases between the germline ends.